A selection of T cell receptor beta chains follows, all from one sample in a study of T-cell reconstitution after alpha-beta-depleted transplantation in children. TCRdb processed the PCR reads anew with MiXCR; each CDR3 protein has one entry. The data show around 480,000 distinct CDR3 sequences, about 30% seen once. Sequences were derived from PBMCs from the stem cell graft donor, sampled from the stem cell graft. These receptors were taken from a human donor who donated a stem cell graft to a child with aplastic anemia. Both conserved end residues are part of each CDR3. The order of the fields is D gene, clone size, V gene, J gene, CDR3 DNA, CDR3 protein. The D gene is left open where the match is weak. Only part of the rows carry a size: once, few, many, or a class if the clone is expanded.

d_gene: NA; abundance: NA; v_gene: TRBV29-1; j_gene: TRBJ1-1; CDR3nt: TGCAGCGTTCGTGAAGGGGGACTTGAAGCTTTCTTT; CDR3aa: CSVREGGLEAFF
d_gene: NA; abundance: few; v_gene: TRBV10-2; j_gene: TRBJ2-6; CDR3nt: TGCGCCAGCATGTCGGCGGACCGGACCAACGTCCTGACTTTC; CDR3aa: CASMSADRTNVLTF
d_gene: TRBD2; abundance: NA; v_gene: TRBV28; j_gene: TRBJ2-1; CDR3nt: TGTGCCAGCATGTATGGGACTAGCCAATTCTTC; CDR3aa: CASMYGTSQFF
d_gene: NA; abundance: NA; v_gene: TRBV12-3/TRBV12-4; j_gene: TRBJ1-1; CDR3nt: TGTGCCAGCAACATGGGGGCCACTCGTGACACTGAAGCTTTCTTT; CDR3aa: CASNMGATRDTEAFF
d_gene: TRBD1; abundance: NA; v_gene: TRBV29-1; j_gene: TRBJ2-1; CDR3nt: TGCAGCGGACAGGGGGGGGGCGGACCTTCGAATGAGCAGTTCTTC; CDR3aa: CSGQGGGGPSNEQFF
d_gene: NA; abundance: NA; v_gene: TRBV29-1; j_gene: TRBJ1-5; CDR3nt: TGCAGCGTTGAAGAACCGGGGAGTAGCAATCAGCCCCAGCATTTT; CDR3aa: CSVEEPGSSNQPQHF
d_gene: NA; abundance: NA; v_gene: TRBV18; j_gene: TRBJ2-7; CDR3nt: TGTGCCAGCTCTATAGGGAAAGGGGACGAGCAGTACTTC; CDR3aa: CASSIGKGDEQYF
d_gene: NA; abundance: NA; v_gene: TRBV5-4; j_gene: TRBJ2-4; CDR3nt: TGTGCCAGCAGCTTGGTAATTCTCGGACAGAGTGATAAAGCCAAAAACATTCAGTACTTC; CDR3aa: CASSLVILGQSDKAKNIQYF
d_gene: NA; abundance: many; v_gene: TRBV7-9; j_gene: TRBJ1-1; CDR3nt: TGTGCCAGCAGCTTGGGGCGGCAGAACACTGAAGCTTTCTTT; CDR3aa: CASSLGRQNTEAFF
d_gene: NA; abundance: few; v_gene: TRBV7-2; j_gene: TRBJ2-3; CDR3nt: TGTGCCAGCAGCTTAGGGGCAGGGGTGGGCACAGATACGCAGTATTTT; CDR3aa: CASSLGAGVGTDTQYF
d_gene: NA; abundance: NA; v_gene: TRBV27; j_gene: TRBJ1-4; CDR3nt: TGTGCCAGCAGTACATGGGACCGTAAAGGCAAACTGTTTTTT; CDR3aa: CASSTWDRKGKLFF
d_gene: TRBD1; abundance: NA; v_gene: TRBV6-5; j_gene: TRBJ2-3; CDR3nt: TGTGCCAGCAGTTACGCCGGACAGGGTCAAAATACGCAGTATTTT; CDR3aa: CASSYAGQGQNTQYF
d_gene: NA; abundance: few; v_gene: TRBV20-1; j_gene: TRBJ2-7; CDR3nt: TGCAGTGCTAGATGGGGCGCGGGTTACGAGCAGTACTTC; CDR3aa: CSARWGAGYEQYF
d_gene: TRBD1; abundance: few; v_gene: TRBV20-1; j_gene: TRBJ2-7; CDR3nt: TGCAGTGCCACGGACAGGGACCGAACATTCTCCTACGAGCAGTACTTC; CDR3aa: CSATDRDRTFSYEQYF
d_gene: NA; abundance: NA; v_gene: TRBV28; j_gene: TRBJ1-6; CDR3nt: TGTGCCAGCAGATATGGGGGTAATTCACCCCTCCACTTT; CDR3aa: CASRYGGNSPLHF
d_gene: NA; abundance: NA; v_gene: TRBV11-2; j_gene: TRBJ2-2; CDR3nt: TGTGCCAGCAGCTTCTCCGTACGTGGGACCGGGGAGCTGTTTTTT; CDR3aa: CASSFSVRGTGELFF
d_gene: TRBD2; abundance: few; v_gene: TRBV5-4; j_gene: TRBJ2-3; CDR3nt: TGTGCCAGCAGCCCTGTACTAGCGGGAGGGACAGATACGCAGTATTTT; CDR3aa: CASSPVLAGGTDTQYF
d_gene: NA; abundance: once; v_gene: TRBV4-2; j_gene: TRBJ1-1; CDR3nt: TGTGCCAGCAGCCCACAGCCTCTGGACTCTGAAGCTTTCTTT; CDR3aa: CASSPQPLDSEAFF
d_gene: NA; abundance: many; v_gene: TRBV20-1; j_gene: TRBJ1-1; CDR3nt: TGCAGTGCTAGGGGCGGGGGCACTGAAGCTTTCTTT; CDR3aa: CSARGGGTEAFF
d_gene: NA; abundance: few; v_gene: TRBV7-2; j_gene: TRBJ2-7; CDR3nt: TGTGCCAGCAGCTGGTACAGGGGGGGGGCCTACGAGCAGTACTTC; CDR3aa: CASSWYRGGAYEQYF
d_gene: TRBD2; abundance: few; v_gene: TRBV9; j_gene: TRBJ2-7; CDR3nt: TGTGCCAGCAGCGTAGAAGCTAGCGGGAGGGAGCAGTACTTC; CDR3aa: CASSVEASGREQYF
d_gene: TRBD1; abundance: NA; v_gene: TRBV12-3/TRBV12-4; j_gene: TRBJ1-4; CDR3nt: TGTGCCAGCAGCGAAGGACAGGGTCGGGAAAAACTGTTTTTT; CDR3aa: CASSEGQGREKLFF
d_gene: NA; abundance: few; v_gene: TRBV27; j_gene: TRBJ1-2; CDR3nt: TGTGCCAGCAGTTTACGATTCCCGGGGGCGAACTATGGCTACACCTTC; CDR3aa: CASSLRFPGANYGYTF
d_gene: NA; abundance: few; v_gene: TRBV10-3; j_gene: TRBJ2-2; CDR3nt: TGTGCCATCAGTGAGCGGGAGCTACTTACCGGGGAGCTGTTTTTT; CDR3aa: CAISERELLTGELFF
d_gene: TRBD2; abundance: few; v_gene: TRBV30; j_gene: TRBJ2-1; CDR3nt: TGTGCCTGGTTTCCCGGGACTAGCGATATGAATGAGCAGTTCTTC; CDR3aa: CAWFPGTSDMNEQFF
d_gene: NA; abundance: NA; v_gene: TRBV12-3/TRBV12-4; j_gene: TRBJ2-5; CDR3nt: TGTGCCAGCAGTTTGAGTACCCCGTACCAAGAGACCCAGTACTTC; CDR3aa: CASSLSTPYQETQYF
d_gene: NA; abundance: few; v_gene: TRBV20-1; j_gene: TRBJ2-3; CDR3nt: TGCAGTGCTGCCGAGGGAGCAGATACGCAGTATTTT; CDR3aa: CSAAEGADTQYF
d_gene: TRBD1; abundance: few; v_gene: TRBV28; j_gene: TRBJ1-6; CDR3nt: TGTGCCAGCAGTCTACGGTACCAGGGACAGGGGGGTTCACCCCTCCACTTT; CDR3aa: CASSLRYQGQGGSPLHF
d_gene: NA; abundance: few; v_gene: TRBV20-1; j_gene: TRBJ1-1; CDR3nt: TGCAGTGCTAGCAGGGACATTGAAGCTTTCTTT; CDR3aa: CSASRDIEAFF
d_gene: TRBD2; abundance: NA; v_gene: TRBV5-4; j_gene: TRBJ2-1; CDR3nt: TGTGCCAGCAGCTCTTTAGCGGGAGAGGTGCATGAGCAGTTCTTC; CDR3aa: CASSSLAGEVHEQFF
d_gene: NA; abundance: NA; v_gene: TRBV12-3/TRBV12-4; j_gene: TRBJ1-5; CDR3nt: TGTGCCAGCAGTCCCTGGGACAGCAATCAGCCCCAGCATTTT; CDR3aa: CASSPWDSNQPQHF
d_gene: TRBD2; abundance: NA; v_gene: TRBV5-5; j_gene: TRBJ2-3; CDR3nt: TGTGCCAGCAGCTTGACCCTTTCACTAGCGGGAGATACGCAGTATTTT; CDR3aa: CASSLTLSLAGDTQYF
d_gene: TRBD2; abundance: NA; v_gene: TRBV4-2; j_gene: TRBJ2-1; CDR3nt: TGTGGCAGCAGCCAGGATACTCTAGCGGGAGGGCGAAATGAGCAGTTCTTC; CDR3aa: CGSSQDTLAGGRNEQFF
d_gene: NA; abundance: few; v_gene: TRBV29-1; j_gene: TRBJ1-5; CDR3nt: TGCAGCGTGGGGTCGGGCGGACACAATCAGCCCCAGCATTTT; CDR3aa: CSVGSGGHNQPQHF
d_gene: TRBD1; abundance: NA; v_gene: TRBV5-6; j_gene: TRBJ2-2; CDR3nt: TGTGCCAGCAGCTTAGGGGGCTCGGGGACCGGGGAGCTGTTTTTT; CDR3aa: CASSLGGSGTGELFF
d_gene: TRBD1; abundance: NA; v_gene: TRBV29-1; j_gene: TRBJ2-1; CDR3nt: TGCAGCGTGCCCGGACAGGGCAACAATGAGCAGTTCTTC; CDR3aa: CSVPGQGNNEQFF
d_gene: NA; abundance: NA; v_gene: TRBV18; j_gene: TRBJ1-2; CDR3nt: TGTGCCAGCTCACCGATGGGCTGGGGCTACACCTTC; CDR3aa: CASSPMGWGYTF
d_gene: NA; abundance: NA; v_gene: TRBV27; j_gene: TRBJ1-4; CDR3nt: TGTGCCAGCGGACTATTTAGGGGCGCCCCGGTGATTGAAAAACTGTTTTTT; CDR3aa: CASGLFRGAPVIEKLFF
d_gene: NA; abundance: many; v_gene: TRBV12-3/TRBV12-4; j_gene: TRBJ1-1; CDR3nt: TGTGCCAGCAGTCAAACAGTGAACACTGAAGCTTTCTTT; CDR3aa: CASSQTVNTEAFF
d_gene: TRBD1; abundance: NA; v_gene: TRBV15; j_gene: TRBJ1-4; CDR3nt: TGTGCCACCAGCGGGGACAGGGGGCCAACTAATGAAAAACTGTTTTTT; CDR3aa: CATSGDRGPTNEKLFF
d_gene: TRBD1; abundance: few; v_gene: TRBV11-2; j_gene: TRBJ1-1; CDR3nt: TGTGCCAGCAACCCCCGGGACAGGGGATCCTTTTCTAACGTGAACACTGAAGCTTTCTTT; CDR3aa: CASNPRDRGSFSNVNTEAFF
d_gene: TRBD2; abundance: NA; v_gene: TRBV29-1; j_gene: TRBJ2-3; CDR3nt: TGCAGCGTTGCCCTAGCGGGACGCACAGATACGCAGTATTTT; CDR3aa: CSVALAGRTDTQYF
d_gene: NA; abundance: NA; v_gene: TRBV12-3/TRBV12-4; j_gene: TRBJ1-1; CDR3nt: TGTGCCAGCAGTTCCCCGATGGTTAACACTGAAGCTTTCTTT; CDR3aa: CASSSPMVNTEAFF
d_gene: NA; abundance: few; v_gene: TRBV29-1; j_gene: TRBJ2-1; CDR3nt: TGCAGCGTTGAAGAAAGGGGGATGAACCCGAGGGCCCCAAACAATGAGCAGTTCTTC; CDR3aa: CSVEERGMNPRAPNNEQFF
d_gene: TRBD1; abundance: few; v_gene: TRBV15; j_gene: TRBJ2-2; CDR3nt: TGTGCCACCAGCAGAGCTGGGACAGGGGGCACTCGCGTCAACACCGGGGAGCTGTTTTTT; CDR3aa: CATSRAGTGGTRVNTGELFF
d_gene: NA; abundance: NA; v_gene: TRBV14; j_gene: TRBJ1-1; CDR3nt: TGTGCCAGCAGCCAAGGAGGGGCGGACACTGAAGCTTTCTTT; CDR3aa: CASSQGGADTEAFF
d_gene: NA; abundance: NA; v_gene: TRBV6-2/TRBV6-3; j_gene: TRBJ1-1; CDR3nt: TGTGCCAGCAGTTACGTCGGGGCGGTCGGGATGTTGGACACTGAAGCTTTCTTT; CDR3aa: CASSYVGAVGMLDTEAFF
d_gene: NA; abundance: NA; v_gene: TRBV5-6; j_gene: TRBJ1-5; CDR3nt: TGTGCCAGCAGCTTGGGAGGGGGAATCAATCAGCCCCAGCATTTT; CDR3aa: CASSLGGGINQPQHF
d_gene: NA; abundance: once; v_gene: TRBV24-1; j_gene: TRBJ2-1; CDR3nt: TGTGCCACCAGTGCGGTTCTCTTCTCCTACAATGAGCAGTTCTTC; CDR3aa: CATSAVLFSYNEQFF
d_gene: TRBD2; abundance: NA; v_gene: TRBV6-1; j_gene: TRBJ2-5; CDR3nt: TGTGCCAGCAGTGACGGGACTAGCGGGAGGAGGGCGGAGACCCAGTACTTC; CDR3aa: CASSDGTSGRRAETQYF
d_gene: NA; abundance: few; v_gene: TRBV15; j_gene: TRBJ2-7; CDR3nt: TGTGCCACCAGCAGAGAAGGGGTCGGCTTAATCCACGAGCAGTACTTC; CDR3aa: CATSREGVGLIHEQYF
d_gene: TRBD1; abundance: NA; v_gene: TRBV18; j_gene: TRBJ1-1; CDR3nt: TGTGCCAGCACAATTCTAGACAGGGTTGAAGCTTTCTTT; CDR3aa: CASTILDRVEAFF
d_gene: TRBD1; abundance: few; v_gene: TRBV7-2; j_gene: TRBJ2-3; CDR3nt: TGTGCCAGCAGCTTACAGGGGGTGCAAGATACGCAGTATTTT; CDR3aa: CASSLQGVQDTQYF
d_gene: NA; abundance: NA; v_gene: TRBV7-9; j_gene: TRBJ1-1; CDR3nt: TGTGCCAGCAGCGTTGACAGCATGAACACTGAAGCTTTCTTT; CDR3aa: CASSVDSMNTEAFF
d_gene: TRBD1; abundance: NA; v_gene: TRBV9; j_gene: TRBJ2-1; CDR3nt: TGTGCCAGCAGCGCTGCCGGGACAGGGTATCTAAATGAGCAGTTCTTC; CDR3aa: CASSAAGTGYLNEQFF
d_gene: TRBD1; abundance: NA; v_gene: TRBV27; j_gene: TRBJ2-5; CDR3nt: TGTGCCAGCAGTCCAAGGGACAGGGAGGGGGAGACCCAGTACTTC; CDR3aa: CASSPRDREGETQYF
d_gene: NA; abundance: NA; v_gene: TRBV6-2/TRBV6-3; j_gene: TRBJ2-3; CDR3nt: TGTGCCAGCAGTTACTCGAATCGGGGGGCGGCAGATACGCAGTATTTT; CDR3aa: CASSYSNRGAADTQYF
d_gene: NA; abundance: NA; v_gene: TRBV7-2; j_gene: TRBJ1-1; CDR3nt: TGTGCCAGCAGCACCAGGTCGATCACGATCGGCACTGAAGCTTTCTTT; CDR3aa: CASSTRSITIGTEAFF